A selection of T cell receptor beta chains follows, all from one sample in a study of T cells in Graves' hyperthyroidism and ophthalmopathy. TCRdb re-derived calls from the multiplex PCR reads in MiXCR, one entry per CDR3 protein. The profile covers a few hundred thousand distinct CDR3 sequences, with roughly a fifth appearing a single time and approximately 35% taken by the ten largest. The sample consisted of blood. The receptors shown here come from a middle-aged man with Graves' ophthalmopathy. CDR3s include the opening cysteine and the closing phenylalanine or tryptophan. D genes are given only for firm matches. Size is omitted from some rows. Given values are once, few, many or a class for expanded clones.

CDR3aa	CDR3nt	abundance	v_gene	j_gene	d_gene
CSARGLAGRVEQYF	TGCAGTGCTAGAGGACTAGCGGGAAGGGTCGAGCAGTACTTC	-	TRBV20-1	TRBJ2-7	TRBD2
CSASRGPANQPQHF	TGCAGTGCTAGTCGGGGACCGGCCAATCAGCCCCAGCATTTT	-	TRBV20-1	TRBJ1-5	-
CASSLDDGVQAFF	TGTGCCAGCAGCTTAGATGACGGGGTACAGGCTTTCTTT	many	TRBV7-2	TRBJ1-1	-
CASSVAQGATYEQYF	TGTGCCAGCAGCGTGGCCCAAGGGGCCACCTACGAGCAGTACTTC	few	TRBV9	TRBJ2-7	-
CASSLGLAASYEQYF	TGCGCCAGCAGCTTGGGTCTAGCGGCATCCTACGAGCAGTACTTC	many	TRBV5-1	TRBJ2-7	TRBD2
CASSPNSGLGVYEQYF	TGTGCCAGCAGCCCTAACTCGGGGCTGGGAGTTTACGAGCAGTACTTC	-	TRBV7-9	TRBJ2-7	-
CASSPGTDAYEQYF	TGTGCCAGCAGCCCTGGGACGGATGCCTACGAGCAGTACTTC	-	TRBV5-4	TRBJ2-7	-
CASSVLAGGPYNEQFF	TGTGCCAGCAGCGTTTTAGCGGGAGGGCCCTACAATGAGCAGTTCTTC	many	TRBV9	TRBJ2-1	TRBD2
CASSVDPGRDEQFF	TGTGCCAGCAGCGTAGATCCAGGGAGGGATGAGCAGTTCTTC	-	TRBV9	TRBJ2-1	TRBD2
CASSLDGTGGADTQYF	TGTGCCAGCAGCTTAGACGGGACAGGGGGCGCAGATACGCAGTATTTT	once	TRBV13	TRBJ2-3	TRBD1
CASSELAGGTQGVEQYF	TGTGCCAGCAGTGAACTAGCGGGAGGGACACAGGGTGTCGAGCAGTACTTC	-	TRBV13	TRBJ2-7	TRBD2
CASSLGLAGGSYEQYF	TGTGCCAGCAGCTTAGGGCTAGCGGGAGGGTCCTACGAGCAGTACTTC	many	TRBV7-2	TRBJ2-7	TRBD2
CSAAGTGSRKAFF	TGCAGTGCGGCCGGGACAGGGTCGAGGAAAGCTTTCTTT	-	TRBV20-1	TRBJ1-1	TRBD1
CASSVELNTEAFF	TGTGCCAGCAGCGTAGAACTGAACACTGAAGCTTTCTTT	many	TRBV9	TRBJ1-1	-
CASSSRRGSSYNEQFF	TGTGCCAGCAGCTCAAGGCGGGGGAGCTCCTACAATGAGCAGTTCTTC	many	TRBV7-2	TRBJ2-1	TRBD2
CASRGTRSSYNEQFF	TGTGCCAGCAGAGGGACTAGAAGCTCCTACAATGAGCAGTTCTTC	many	TRBV11-2	TRBJ2-1	TRBD2
CASSLNPAGSSYEQYF	TGTGCCAGCAGTTTAAATCCAGCGGGAAGCTCCTACGAGCAGTACTTC	-	TRBV27	TRBJ2-7	TRBD2
CASSLTGNSIDTQYF	TGTGCCAGCAGCTTGACAGGGAACTCCATAGATACGCAGTATTTT	many	TRBV13	TRBJ2-3	TRBD1
CSADRGDTGELFF	TGCAGTGCTGACAGGGGGGACACCGGGGAGCTGTTTTTT	-	TRBV20-1	TRBJ2-2	TRBD1
CSARIAGPYEQYF	TGCAGTGCTAGGATAGCGGGACCCTACGAGCAGTACTTC	many	TRBV20-1	TRBJ2-7	TRBD2
CASRTGTANSYEQYF	TGTGCCAGCAGAACCGGGACGGCGAACTCCTACGAGCAGTACTTC	few	TRBV28	TRBJ2-7	-
CASSPSGGGVSVTYEQYF	TGTGCCAGCTCACCCTCGGGTGGGGGAGTATCAGTTACCTACGAGCAGTACTTC	few	TRBV18	TRBJ2-7	-
CASSEWGQGANYGYTF	TGTGCCAGCAGTGAATGGGGACAGGGGGCAAACTATGGCTACACCTTC	few	TRBV6-1	TRBJ1-2	TRBD1
CASSQGAVTNYEQFF	TGTGCCAGCAGCCAGGGGGCCGTTACAAACTATGAGCAGTTCTTC	-	TRBV7-2	TRBJ2-1	TRBD1
CASSSYREIDNEQFF	TGTGCCAGCAGTTCTTACCGGGAGATCGACAATGAGCAGTTCTTC	many	TRBV27	TRBJ2-1	-
CASSVVSGGDTGELFF	TGTGCCAGCAGCGTAGTTTCGGGAGGCGACACCGGGGAGCTGTTTTTT	once	TRBV9	TRBJ2-2	TRBD2
CSVEGGAGKNTEAFF	TGCAGCGTTGAGGGAGGAGCAGGGAAGAACACTGAAGCTTTCTTT	many	TRBV29-1	TRBJ1-1	-